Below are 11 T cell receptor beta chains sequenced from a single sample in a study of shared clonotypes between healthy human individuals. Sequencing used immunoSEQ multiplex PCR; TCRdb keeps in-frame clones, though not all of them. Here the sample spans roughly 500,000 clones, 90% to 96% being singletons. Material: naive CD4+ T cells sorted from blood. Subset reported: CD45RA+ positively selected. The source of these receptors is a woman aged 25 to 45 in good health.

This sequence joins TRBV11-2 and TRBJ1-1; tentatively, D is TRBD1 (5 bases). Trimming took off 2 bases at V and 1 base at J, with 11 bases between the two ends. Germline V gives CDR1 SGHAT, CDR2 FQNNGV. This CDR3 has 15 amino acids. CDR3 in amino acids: CASSLLGVSNTEAFF. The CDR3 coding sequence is TGTGCCAGCAGCTTATTGGGGGTCTCGAACACTGAAGCTTTCTTT.

DNA of the CDR3: TGTGCCAGCAGCCAGGGGGGTTTCGGCTACACCTTC. It is translated as CASSQGGFGYTF. V usage is TRBV4-2 and J usage is TRBJ1-2, with a possible D match to TRBD1 (5 bases). Per germline, CDR1 LGHNA and CDR2 YNFKEQ. The CDR3 has 12 residues. V shed 3 bases and J shed 8 bases, with 10 bases lying between them.

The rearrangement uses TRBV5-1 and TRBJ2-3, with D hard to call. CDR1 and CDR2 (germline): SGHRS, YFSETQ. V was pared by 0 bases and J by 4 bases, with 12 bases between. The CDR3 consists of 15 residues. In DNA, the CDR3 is TGCGCCAGCAGCTTGGTGAATGGCGGATCAGATACGCAGTATTTT. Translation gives CASSLVNGGSDTQYF.

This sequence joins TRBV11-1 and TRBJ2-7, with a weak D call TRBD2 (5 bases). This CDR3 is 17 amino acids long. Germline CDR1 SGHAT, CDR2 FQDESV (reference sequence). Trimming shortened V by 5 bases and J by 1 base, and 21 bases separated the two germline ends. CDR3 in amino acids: CASSPRGPPTGSYEQYF. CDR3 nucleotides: TGTGCCAGCAGCCCTAGAGGACCCCCAACGGGATCCTACGAGCAGTACTTC. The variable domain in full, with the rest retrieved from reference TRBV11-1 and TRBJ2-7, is EAEVAQSPRYKITEKSQAVAFWCDPISGHATLYWYRQILGQGPELLVQFQDESVVDDSQLPKDRFSAERLKGVDSTLKIQPAELGDSAMYLCASSPRGPPTGSYEQYFGPGTRLTVT.

The CDR3 nucleotides are TGCGCCAGCAGCACGGGACCCCAGAACACTGAAGCTTTCTTT. It yields the protein CASSTGPQNTEAFF. The rearrangement links TRBV5-1 to TRBJ1-1, with D possibly being TRBD1 (5 bases). Germline V gene data show CDR1 as SGHRS and CDR2 as YFSETQ. V gave up 4 bases and J gave up 1 base, with 11 bases separating them. CDR3 length: 14 amino acids.

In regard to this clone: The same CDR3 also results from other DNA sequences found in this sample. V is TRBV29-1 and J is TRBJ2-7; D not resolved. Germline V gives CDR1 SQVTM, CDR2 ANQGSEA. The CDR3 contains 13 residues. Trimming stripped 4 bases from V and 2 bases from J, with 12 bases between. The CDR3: CSVVGRLTYEQYF. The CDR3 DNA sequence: TGCAGCGTTGTCGGCAGGTTAACCTACGAGCAGTACTTC.

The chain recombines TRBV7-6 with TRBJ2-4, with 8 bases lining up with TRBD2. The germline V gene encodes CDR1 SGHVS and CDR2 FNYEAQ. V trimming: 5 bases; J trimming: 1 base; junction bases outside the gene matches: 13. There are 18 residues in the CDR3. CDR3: CASSLRKREGGAKNIQYF. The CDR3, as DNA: TGTGCCAGCAGCCTACGTAAACGGGAGGGCGGCGCCAAAAACATTCAGTACTTC.

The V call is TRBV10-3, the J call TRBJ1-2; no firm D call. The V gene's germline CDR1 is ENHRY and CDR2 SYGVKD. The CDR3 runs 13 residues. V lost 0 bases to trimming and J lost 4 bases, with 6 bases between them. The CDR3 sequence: CAISESVVYGYTF. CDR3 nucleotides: TGTGCCATCAGTGAGTCAGTCGTCTATGGCTACACCTTC.

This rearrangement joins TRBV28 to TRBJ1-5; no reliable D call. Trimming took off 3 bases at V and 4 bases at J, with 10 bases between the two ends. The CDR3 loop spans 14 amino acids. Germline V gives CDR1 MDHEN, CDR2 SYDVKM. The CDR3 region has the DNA TGTGCCAGCAGTTTGCCTCTGGGGAATCAGCCCCAGCATTTT. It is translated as CASSLPLGNQPQHF.

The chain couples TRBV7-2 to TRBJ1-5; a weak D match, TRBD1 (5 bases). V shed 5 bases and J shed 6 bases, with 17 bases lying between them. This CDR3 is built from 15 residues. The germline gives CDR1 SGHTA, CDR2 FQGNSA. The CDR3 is CASSLRVGVGQPQHF. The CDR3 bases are TGTGCCAGCAGCCTAAGGGTGGGGGTTGGTCAGCCCCAGCATTTT.

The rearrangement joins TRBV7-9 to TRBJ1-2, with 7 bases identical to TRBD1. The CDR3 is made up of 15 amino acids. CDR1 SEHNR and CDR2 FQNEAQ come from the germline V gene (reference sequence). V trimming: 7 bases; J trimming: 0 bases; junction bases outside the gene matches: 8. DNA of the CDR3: TGTGCCAGCAACGACCGGGACAGCCCTAACTATGGCTACACCTTC. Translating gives CASNDRDSPNYGYTF.